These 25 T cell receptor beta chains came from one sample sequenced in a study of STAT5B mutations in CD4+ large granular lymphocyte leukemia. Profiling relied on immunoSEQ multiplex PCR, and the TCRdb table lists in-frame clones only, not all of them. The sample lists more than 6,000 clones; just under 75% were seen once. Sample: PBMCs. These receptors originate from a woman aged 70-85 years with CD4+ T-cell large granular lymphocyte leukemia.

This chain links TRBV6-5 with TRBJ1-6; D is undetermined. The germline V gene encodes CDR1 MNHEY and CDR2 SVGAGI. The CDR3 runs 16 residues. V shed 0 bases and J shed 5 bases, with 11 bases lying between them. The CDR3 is CASSYSGRINNSPLHF. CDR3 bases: TGTGCCAGCAGTTACTCGGGCAGGATAAATAATTCACCCCTCCACTTT.

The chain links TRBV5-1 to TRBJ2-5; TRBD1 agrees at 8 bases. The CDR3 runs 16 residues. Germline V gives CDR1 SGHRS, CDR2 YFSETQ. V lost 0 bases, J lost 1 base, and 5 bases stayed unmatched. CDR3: CASSLGTGIIQETQYF. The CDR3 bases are TGCGCCAGCAGCTTGGGGACAGGGATAATCCAAGAGACCCAGTACTTC.

The CDR3, as DNA: TGCGCCAGCAGCCAAGCCGGGGGGGGACCCTCTGGAAACACCATATATTTT. This encodes CASSQAGGGPSGNTIYF. The rearrangement joins TRBV4-3 to TRBJ1-3; a weak D match, TRBD1 (5 bases). Trimming took off 1 base at V and 0 bases at J, with 13 bases between the two ends. Germline-derived CDR1 and CDR2 are LGHNA and YSLEER. CDR3 length: 17 residues.

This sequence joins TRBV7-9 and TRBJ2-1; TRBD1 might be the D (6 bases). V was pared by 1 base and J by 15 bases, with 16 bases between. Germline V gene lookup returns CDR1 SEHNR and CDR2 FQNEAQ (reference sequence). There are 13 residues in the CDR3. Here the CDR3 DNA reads TGTGCCAGCAGCTTAGGGGGGCCCACGGGCGTGTTCTTC. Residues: CASSLGGPTGVFF.

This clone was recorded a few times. For the CDR3, the DNA is TGCAGTGCTAGAGATGTATCACCCCTCCACTTT. Protein sequence: CSARDVSPLHF. The chain is built from TRBV20-1 and TRBJ1-6; D is undetermined. This CDR3 has 11 residues. Germline V gives CDR1 DFQATT, CDR2 SNEGSKA (reference sequence). V was shortened by 0 bases and J by 10 bases, with 4 bases between the two germline ends.

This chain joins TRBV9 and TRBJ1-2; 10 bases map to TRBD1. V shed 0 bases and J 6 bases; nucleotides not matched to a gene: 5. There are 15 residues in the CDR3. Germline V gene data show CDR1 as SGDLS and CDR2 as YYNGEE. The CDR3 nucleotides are TGTGCCAGCAGCGTAGGGGTGACAGGGGGCCATGGCTACACCTTC. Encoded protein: CASSVGVTGGHGYTF.

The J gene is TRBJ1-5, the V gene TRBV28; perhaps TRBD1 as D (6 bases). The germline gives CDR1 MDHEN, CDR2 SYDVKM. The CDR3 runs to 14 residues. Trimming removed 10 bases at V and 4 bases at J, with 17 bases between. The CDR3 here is CAILRGAGNQPQHF. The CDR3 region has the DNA TGTGCCATACTAAGGGGGGCGGGGAATCAGCCCCAGCATTTT.

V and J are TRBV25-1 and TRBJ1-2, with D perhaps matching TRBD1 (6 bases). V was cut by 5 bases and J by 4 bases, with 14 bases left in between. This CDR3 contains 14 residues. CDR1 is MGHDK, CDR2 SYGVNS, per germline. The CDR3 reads CASSPPDRSYGYTF. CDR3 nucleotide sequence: TGTGCCAGCAGTCCACCTGACAGGAGCTATGGCTACACCTTC.

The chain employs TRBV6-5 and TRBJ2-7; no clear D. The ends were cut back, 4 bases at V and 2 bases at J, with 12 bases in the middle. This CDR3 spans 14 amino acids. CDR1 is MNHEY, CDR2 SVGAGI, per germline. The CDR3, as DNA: TGTGCCAGCAGTTCCCGCAGCCCCCCCTACGAGCAGTACTTC. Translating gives CASSSRSPPYEQYF.

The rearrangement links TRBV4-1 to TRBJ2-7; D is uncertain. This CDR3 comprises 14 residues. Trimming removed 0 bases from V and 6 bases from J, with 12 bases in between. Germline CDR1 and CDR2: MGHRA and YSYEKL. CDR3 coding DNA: TGCGCCAGCAGCCAAGATCCCCGCGTTGGCGAGCAGTACTTC. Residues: CASSQDPRVGEQYF.

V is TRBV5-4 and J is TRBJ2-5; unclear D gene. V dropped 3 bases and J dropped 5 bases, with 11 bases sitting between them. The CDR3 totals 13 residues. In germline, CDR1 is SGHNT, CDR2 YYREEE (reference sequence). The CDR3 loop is CASSSRTKETQYF. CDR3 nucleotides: TGTGCCAGCAGCTCCCGGACCAAGGAGACCCAGTACTTC.

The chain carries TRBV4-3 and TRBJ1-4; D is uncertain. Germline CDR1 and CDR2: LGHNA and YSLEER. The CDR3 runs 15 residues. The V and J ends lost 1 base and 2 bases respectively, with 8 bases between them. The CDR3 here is CASSQGQNTNEKLFF. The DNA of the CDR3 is TGCGCCAGCAGCCAAGGGCAGAATACTAATGAAAAACTGTTTTTT.

The CDR3 reads CASSLTSGELFF. The CDR3 DNA is TGTGCCAGCAGCTTAACCTCCGGGGAGCTGTTTTTT. The chain is built from TRBV7-3 and TRBJ2-2; unclear D gene. Germline loops: CDR1 SGHTA, CDR2 FQGTGA. The CDR3 loop spans 12 amino acids. V lost 0 bases, J lost 6 bases, and 2 bases lay in between.

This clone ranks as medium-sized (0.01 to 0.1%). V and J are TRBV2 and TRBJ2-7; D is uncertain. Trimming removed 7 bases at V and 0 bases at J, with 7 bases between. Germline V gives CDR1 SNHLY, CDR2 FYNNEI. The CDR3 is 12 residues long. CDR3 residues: CASTVDSYEQYF. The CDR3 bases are TGTGCCAGCACCGTGGACTCCTACGAGCAGTACTTC.

This CDR3 reads CASSGQGAGEQYF. DNA for the CDR3: TGCGCCAGCAGCGGTCAGGGGGCTGGCGAGCAGTACTTC. The chain is built from TRBV5-1 and TRBJ2-7, with 8 bases identical to TRBD1. Germline V gene sequence: CDR1 SGHRS, CDR2 YFSETQ. J lost 6 bases, V lost 4 bases, and 6 bases had no gene match. The CDR3 is 13 residues long.

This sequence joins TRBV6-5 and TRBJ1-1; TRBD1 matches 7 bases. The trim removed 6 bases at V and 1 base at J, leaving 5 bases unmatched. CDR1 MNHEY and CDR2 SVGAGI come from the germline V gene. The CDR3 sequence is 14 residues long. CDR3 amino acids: CASSRGGRNTEAFF. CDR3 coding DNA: TGTGCCAGCAGCAGAGGGGGCAGGAACACTGAAGCTTTCTTT.

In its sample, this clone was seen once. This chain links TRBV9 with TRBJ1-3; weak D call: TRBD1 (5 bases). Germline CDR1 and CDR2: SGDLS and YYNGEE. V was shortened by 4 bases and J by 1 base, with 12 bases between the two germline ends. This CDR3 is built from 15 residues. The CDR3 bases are TGTGCCAGCAGCAGGGGACTCCTGTCTGGAAACACCATATATTTT. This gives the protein CASSRGLLSGNTIYF.

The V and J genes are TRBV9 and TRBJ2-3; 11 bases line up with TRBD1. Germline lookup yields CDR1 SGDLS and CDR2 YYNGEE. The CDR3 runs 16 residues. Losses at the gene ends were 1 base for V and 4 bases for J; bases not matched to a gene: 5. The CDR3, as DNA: TGTGCCAGCAGCGTATGGGGACAGGGGGGAGCAGATACGCAGTATTTT. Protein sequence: CASSVWGQGGADTQYF.

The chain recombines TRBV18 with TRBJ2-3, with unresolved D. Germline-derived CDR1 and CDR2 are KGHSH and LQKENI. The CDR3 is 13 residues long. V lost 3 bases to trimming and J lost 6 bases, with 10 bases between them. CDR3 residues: CASSPGILDTQYF. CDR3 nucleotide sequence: TGTGCCAGCTCACCGGGGATCTTGGATACGCAGTATTTT.

This CDR3 is CASSLVGLDETQYF. The CDR3 coding sequence is TGTGCCAGCAGCTTGGTGGGACTTGACGAGACCCAGTACTTC. The rearrangement joins TRBV5-4 to TRBJ2-5; TRBD2 is a possible D gene (6 bases). This CDR3 contains 14 residues. Germline CDR1 SGHNT, CDR2 YYREEE (reference sequence). V lost 0 bases to trimming and J lost 5 bases, with 11 bases between them.

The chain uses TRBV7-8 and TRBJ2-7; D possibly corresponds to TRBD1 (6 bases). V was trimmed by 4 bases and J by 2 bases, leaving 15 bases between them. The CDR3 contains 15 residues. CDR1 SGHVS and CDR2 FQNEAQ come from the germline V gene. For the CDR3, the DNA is TGTGCCAGCAGCTATAGACAGGCCTACACCTACGAGCAGTACTTC. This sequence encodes CASSYRQAYTYEQYF. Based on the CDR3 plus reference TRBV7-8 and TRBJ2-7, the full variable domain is GAGVSQSPRYKVAKRGQDVALRCDPISGHVSLFWYQQALGQGPEFLTYFQNEAQLDKSGLPSDRFFAERPEGSVSTLKIQRTQQEDSAVYLCASSYRQAYTYEQYFGPGTRLTVT.

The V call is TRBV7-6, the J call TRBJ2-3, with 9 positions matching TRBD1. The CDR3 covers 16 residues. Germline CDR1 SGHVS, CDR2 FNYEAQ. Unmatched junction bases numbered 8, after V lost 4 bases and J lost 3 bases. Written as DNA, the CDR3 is TGTGCCAGCAGCTCCTTACAGGGGGCATCGACAGATACGCAGTATTTT. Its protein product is CASSSLQGASTDTQYF. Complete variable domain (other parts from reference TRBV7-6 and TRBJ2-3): GAGVSQSPRYKVTKRGQDVALRCDPISGHVSLYWYRQALGQGPEFLTYFNYEAQQDKSGLPNDRFSAERPEGSISTLTIQRTEQRDSAMYRCASSSLQGASTDTQYFGPGTRLTVL.

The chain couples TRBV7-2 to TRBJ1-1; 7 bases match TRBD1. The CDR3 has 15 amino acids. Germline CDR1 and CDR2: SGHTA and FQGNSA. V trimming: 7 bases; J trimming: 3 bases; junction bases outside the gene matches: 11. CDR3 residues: CASTFTSGTDTEAFF. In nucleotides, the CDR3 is TGTGCCAGCACCTTTACCTCCGGGACAGACACTGAAGCTTTCTTT.

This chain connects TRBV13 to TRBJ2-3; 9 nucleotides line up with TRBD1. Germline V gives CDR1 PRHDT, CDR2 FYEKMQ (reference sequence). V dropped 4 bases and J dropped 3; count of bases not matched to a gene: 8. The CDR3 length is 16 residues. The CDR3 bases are TGTGCCAGCAGCTCTTACCGGGACAGGGTGACAGATACGCAGTATTTT. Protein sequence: CASSSYRDRVTDTQYF.

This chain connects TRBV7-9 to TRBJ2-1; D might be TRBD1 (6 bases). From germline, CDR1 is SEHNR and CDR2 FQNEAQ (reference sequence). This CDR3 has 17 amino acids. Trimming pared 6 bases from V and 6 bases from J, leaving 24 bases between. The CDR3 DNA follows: TGTGCCAGCAGTTCCGTGGTGGGGGCCCAGCGAGGCAATGAGCAGTTCTTC. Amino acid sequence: CASSSVVGAQRGNEQFF.